The sequence of this T cell receptor (beta chain) was determined in a study of blood T cell repertoires in COVID-19. Background on the study: COVID-19 samples collected from the United States, Italy and Spain covered acute and convalescent phases.

The method was immunoSEQ multiplex PCR; TCRdb's version includes in-frame clones alone and lacks a portion of them. This sample has roughly 170,000 clones, with around 85% found just once. This CDR3 has 10 residues. V lost 6 bases and J 7 bases, leaving 4 bases between the germline ends. Looked up from germline, CDR1 is MDHEN and CDR2 is SYDVKM. The chain uses TRBV28 and TRBJ2-1; D gene ambiguous. The material sequenced was peripheral blood. This TCR came from a man aged 65 to 85 with active or convalescent COVID-19. The CDR3: CASSANEQFF. CDR3 nucleotides: TGTGCCAGCAGCGCGAATGAGCAGTTCTTC.